This section outlines one T cell receptor (beta chain) sequence together with its context. This specimen comes from a study of patients and donors after allogeneic stem cell transplantation. TCRdb reprocessed the RT-PCR reads with MiXCR, giving one entry per CDR3 protein. This table has 150,000 to 250,000 distinct CDR3 sequences, 41% appearing once. This CDR3 is built from 16 residues. Germline CDR1 is MNHEY and CDR2 is SVGEGT. Trimming removed 4 bases from V and 5 bases from J; junction bases left unmatched: 10. The V call is TRBV6-2 or TRBV6-3, the J call TRBJ2-2, with TRBD2 matching over 7 bases. This receptor was identified in a human donor who was either an allogeneic HSCT recipient or a stem cell or donor lymphocyte infusion donor (not recorded which). It is not recorded whose cells these are; they may come from a transplant donor. The sequenced material came from blood, either unsorted or a sorted T cell fraction (not recorded which). The CDR3 sequence is CASSSPTSLGTGELFF. CDR3 coding DNA: TGTGCCAGCAGTTCTCCGACTAGCTTGGGTACCGGGGAGCTGTTTTTT.